This is a list of T cell receptor beta chains from one sample in a study of regulatory T cells in long-lasting Graves disease. TCRdb independently ran MiXCR on the multiplex PCR reads; one entry per CDR3 protein. The sample lists 400,000 to 600,000 distinct CDR3 sequences, 20% to 25% occurring once. The specimen comprised peripheral blood mononuclear cells (PBMCs), sampled when the disease was refractory, from a patient treated with antithyroid drugs. The source of these receptors is a female donor with Graves disease. Each CDR3 is given with its conserved first and last residue. D genes are given only for firm matches. Clone size is given for some rows only: seen once, a few or many times, or a class if the clone is expanded.

-	TRBJ1-1	TRBV29-1	-	CSVLGRAGVAFF	TGCAGCGTTTTGGGCAGGGCGGGTGTAGCTTTCTTT
-	TRBJ1-2	TRBV4-3	many	CASSPGAGYTF	TGTGCCAGCAGCCCAGGGGCCGGCTACACCTTC
-	TRBJ1-1	TRBV7-9	-	CASGGGSNTEAFF	TGTGCCAGCGGCGGGGGATCGAACACTGAAGCTTTCTTT
TRBD1	TRBJ1-5	TRBV7-9	few	CASSLSGQGGQPQHF	TGTGCCAGCAGCTTATCCGGACAGGGTGGTCAGCCCCAGCATTTT
-	TRBJ2-5	TRBV11-2	many	CASSSQAFETQYF	TGTGCCAGCAGCTCCCAGGCATTCGAGACCCAGTACTTC
TRBD1	TRBJ1-2	TRBV28	many	CASSWDSAIYGYTF	TGTGCCAGCAGTTGGGACAGTGCAATCTATGGCTACACCTTC
-	TRBJ1-2	TRBV7-8	many	CASSLAQQYGYTF	TGTGCCAGCAGCTTAGCGCAACAATATGGCTACACCTTC
-	TRBJ2-6	TRBV11-1	few	CASSPGLSGANVLTF	TGTGCCAGCAGCCCGGGACTGTCTGGGGCCAACGTCCTGACTTTC
-	TRBJ1-5	TRBV28	few	CASRDSDSNQPQHF	TGTGCCAGCAGGGATTCAGATAGCAATCAGCCCCAGCATTTT
-	TRBJ2-7	TRBV24-1	many	CATGPGNSYEQYF	TGTGCCACAGGTCCGGGGAACTCCTACGAGCAGTACTTC
TRBD1	TRBJ2-7	TRBV12-3/TRBV12-4	few	CASSSGTGIEQYF	TGTGCCAGCAGCTCCGGGACAGGGATCGAGCAGTACTTC
-	TRBJ2-7	TRBV2	many	CASRAAESEQYF	TGTGCCAGCAGGGCCGCGGAAAGCGAGCAGTACTTC
-	TRBJ2-5	TRBV2	few	CASSEVGGEAQYF	TGTGCCAGCAGTGAGGTGGGGGGAGAGGCCCAGTACTTC
TRBD1	TRBJ2-3	TRBV2	once	CASRGQGTDTQYF	TGTGCCAGCAGGGGACAGGGCACAGATACGCAGTATTTT
-	TRBJ1-2	TRBV29-1	many	CSVAGGEDGYTF	TGCAGCGTAGCAGGTGGGGAGGATGGCTACACCTTC
TRBD1	TRBJ1-5	TRBV20-1	few	CSARAPVTGTQPQHF	TGCAGTGCTAGGGCCCCTGTGACAGGGACTCAGCCCCAGCATTTT
-	TRBJ1-1	TRBV5-1	-	CASSLEGRDTEAFF	TGCGCCAGCAGCTTGGAGGGGAGGGACACTGAAGCTTTCTTT
-	TRBJ1-5	TRBV19	few	CASSKTGSNQPQHF	TGTGCCAGCAGCAAGACAGGTAGCAATCAGCCCCAGCATTTT
TRBD2	TRBJ2-5	TRBV5-1	-	CASSSRTSGGGETQYF	TGCGCCAGCAGCTCAAGGACTAGCGGAGGAGGGGAGACCCAGTACTTC
-	TRBJ2-7	TRBV5-5	few	CASSPGLLITDNEQYF	TGTGCCAGCAGCCCGGGACTCCTCATTACGGACAACGAGCAGTACTTC
TRBD2	TRBJ2-7	TRBV20-1	-	CSAMGLAGFYEQYF	TGCAGTGCTATGGGACTAGCGGGATTCTACGAGCAGTACTTC
-	TRBJ2-2	TRBV7-8	-	CASSLTQGGYTGELFF	TGTGCCAGCAGCCTAACACAGGGGGGGTACACCGGGGAGCTGTTTTTT